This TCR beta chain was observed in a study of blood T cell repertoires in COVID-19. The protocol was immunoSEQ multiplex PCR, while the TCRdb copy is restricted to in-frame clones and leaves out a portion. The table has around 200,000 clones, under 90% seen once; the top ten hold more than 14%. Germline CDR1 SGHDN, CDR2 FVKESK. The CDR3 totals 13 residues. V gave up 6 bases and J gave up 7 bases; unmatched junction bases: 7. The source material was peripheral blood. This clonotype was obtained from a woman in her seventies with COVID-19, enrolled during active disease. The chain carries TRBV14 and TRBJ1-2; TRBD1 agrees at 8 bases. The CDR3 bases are TGTGCCAGCAGTCCGGACAGGGTGGGTGGCTACACCTTC. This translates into CASSPDRVGGYTF.